This T cell receptor (beta chain) is from a study of PD-1 blockade in classical Hodgkin lymphoma (dated by TCRdb to 2020 to 2021). About the study as a whole: Nivolumab dosing was 3 mg/kg intravenously every 2 weeks, continuing until either disease progression or unacceptable toxicity. To define a peripheral blood immune signature of response to PD-1 blockade in classical Hodgkin lymphoma, the study combined TCR beta sequencing with CyTOF.

The sample's time point, from its label and the paper: cycle 4 day 1 (C4D1), after less than seven weeks of nivolumab. Every trial patient had relapsed following autologous stem cell transplantation, and prior brentuximab vedotin exposure was what differed among cohorts A, B and C. Using a Miltenyi CD8+ T cell isolation kit, CD8+ T cells were purified from thawed PBMCs through magnetic negative selection. A total of 50 to 70 patients with relapsed/refractory classical Hodgkin lymphoma made up the trial cohort, and each patient's best overall response was complete response, partial response or progressive disease. In the multi-cohort phase II CheckMate 205 trial, trial patients received single-agent nivolumab. Best overall response was determined by an independent review committee according to the 2007 International Working Group response criteria. PBMCs from the trial were collected at three points: immediately before nivolumab initiation (C1D1), and during therapy at cycle 2 day 1 and cycle 4 day 1. Peripheral blood was collected in 8 mL Vacutainer Cell Preparation Tubes, from which PBMCs were isolated by centrifugation and then cryopreserved. Purified CD4+ and CD8+ fractions were prepared only for cases in which an additional PBMC sample was available. On LS columns in a quadroMACS separator, the magnetically labelled cells were depleted, and the flow-through was collected as the purified fraction.

The research as a whole found: A significant rise by C4D1 was seen in CD4+ but not CD8+ TCR diversity (p=0.0027 vs p=0.16), with the rise being most apparent in complete responders (p=0.02). Only a single clinical trial cohort was studied, and what caused the repertoire differences, possibly disease activity or prior therapy, remained undefined. Newly diagnosed patients were reported to have lower baseline TCR diversity than healthy donors, and relapsed/refractory patients were reported to have lower baseline TCR diversity still. Patients starting nivolumab less than 1 year after ASCT had lower diversity and were excluded from later analyses to avoid confounding by immune reconstitution. Trial patients achieving complete response had baseline diversity similar to newly diagnosed patients, whereas partial responders and progressors had significantly lower diversity.

To note about this clone: The antigen this receptor binds is unknown. One base away there is no much larger clone; base qualities are not given.

The Qiagen DNeasy kit was used to extract genomic DNA both from unsorted PBMCs and from the negatively selected CD4+ and CD8+ fractions. TCR beta CDR3 regions were subjected to amplification by immunoSEQ multiplex PCR with primers that anneal to V and J segments. A synthetic immune receptor repertoire was used to minimize amplification bias, and any residual bias was removed computationally once sequencing was done. From the authors' description of their analysis: Custom Python scripts were used to quantify repertoire diversity as the Shannon entropy index. Unsorted, CD4+ and CD8+ repertoires were analyzed separately, except in combined analyses where CD4+ and CD8+ sequences were merged in silico. A clone counted as expanded when the clone's frequency after treatment rose at least 2-fold relative to C1D1, and clones undetected at baseline were given a pseudocount of 0.5. Clones with 0 or 1 copy at C1D1 were defined as singleton clones, while clones with 2 or more copies were defined as non-singleton clones. Clones expanded in unsorted samples were labelled as CD4+, CD8+ or unknown by matching protein sequences in sorted samples from the same patient. Wilcoxon tests were applied to paired samples to test diversity changes from C1D1 to C4D1. This immuneACCESS table, as held by TCRdb, lists in-frame sequences with V and J called but not all clones. Of the missing ones, under half trace to an unresolved V gene in checked studies; the others have no known cause. That table supplies the V and J calls and clone size; D and trimming were determined from the DNA. The sample table lists almost 15,000 clones, about nine tenths of them with a count of one. The ten largest clonotypes hold approximately 17% of the sample.

CDR1 and CDR2 were assigned from the germline V gene as MGHDK and SYGVNS. Trimming costs V 1 base and J 6 bases, and their ends lie 9 bases apart. Inclusive of the bounding cysteine and phenylalanine, the CDR3 is 13 residues long. CDR3 DNA is the only sequence kept; it has 39 bases, read in frame from the first base. The receptor's source is a human donor with classical Hodgkin lymphoma. The sequenced sample was CD8+ T cells from blood, obtained before the fourth cycle of nivolumab. This receptor chain uses TRBV25-1 and TRBJ1-2; perhaps TRBD1 is the D gene, with 5 bases matching. The DNA reads as follows: TGTGCCAGCAGTGAATCGAGGGGAAATGGCTACACCTTC. It translates to CASSESRGNGYTF.